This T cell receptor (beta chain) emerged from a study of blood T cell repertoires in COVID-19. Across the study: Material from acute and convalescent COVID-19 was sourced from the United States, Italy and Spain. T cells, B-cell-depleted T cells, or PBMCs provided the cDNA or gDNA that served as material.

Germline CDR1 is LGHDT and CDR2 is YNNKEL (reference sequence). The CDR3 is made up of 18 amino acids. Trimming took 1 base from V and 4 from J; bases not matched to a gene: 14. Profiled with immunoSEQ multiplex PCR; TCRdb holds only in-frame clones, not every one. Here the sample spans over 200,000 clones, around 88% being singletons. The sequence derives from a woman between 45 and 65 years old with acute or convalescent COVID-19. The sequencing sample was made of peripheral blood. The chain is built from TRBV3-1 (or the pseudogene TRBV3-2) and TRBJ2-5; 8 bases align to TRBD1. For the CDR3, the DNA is TGTGCCAGCAGCCAAGTAGGGGGGCAGGGGGCCAGTCGAGAGACCCAGTACTTC. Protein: CASSQVGGQGASRETQYF.